These 29 T cell receptor beta chains originate from one sample sequenced in a study of blood T cell repertoires in COVID-19. Profiling relied on immunoSEQ multiplex PCR, and the TCRdb table lists in-frame clones only, not all of them. The sample carries about 250,000 clones, 86% recorded once. The material sequenced was PBMCs or T cells enriched from blood (not recorded which). These receptors were taken from a man aged 40-49 years who had recovered from COVID-19.

In this sample, this clone turned up once. The V gene is TRBV20-1, the J gene TRBJ2-7; a possible D gene is TRBD1 (5 bases). Germline values: CDR1 DFQATT, CDR2 SNEGSKA (reference sequence). Trimming cost V 3 bases and J 3 bases, with 9 bases left between them. The CDR3 sequence is 12 residues long. The CDR3 nucleotides are TGCAGTGCTAGTAGTAGGGGCTACGAGCAGTACTTC. Its protein is CSASSRGYEQYF.

This clone is a singleton in its sample. The genes are TRBV10-2 and TRBJ2-4, with D uncertain. The V and J ends lost 11 bases and 1 base respectively, with 18 bases between them. The CDR3 has 15 residues. The germline V gene has CDR1 WSHSY and CDR2 SAAADI. In DNA, the CDR3 is TGCGCCGCGGCCGATCCGGGTGGGGCCAAAAACATTCAGTACTTC. It translates to CAAADPGGAKNIQYF.

The gene calls are TRBV30 and TRBJ2-7, with 7 bases aligning to TRBD1. Germline V lookup: CDR1 GTSNPN, CDR2 SVGIG (reference sequence). The CDR3 is 16 amino acids. Losses at the gene ends were 2 bases for V and 2 bases for J; bases not matched to a gene: 12. The CDR3 DNA sequence: TGTGCCTGGAGTCCGCGACCGGGACAGAGAGCCTACGAGCAGTACTTC. It yields the protein CAWSPRPGQRAYEQYF.

The genes are TRBV5-1 and TRBJ1-1, with D possibly matching TRBD1 (5 bases). The CDR3 extends over 13 amino acids. CDR1 and CDR2 from the germline V gene are SGHRS and YFSETQ. The germline V and J ends were trimmed by 0 bases and 6 bases, with 9 bases remaining between them. CDR3 nucleotides: TGCGCCAGCAGCTTGGCAGGGCGCGCTGAAGCTTTCTTT. Amino acid sequence: CASSLAGRAEAFF.

A single count supports this clone. This sequence joins TRBV25-1 and TRBJ1-2, with a possible D match to TRBD1 (5 bases). Trimming took 4 bases from V and 8 from J, leaving 17 bases between them. The CDR3 totals 14 residues. Germline values: CDR1 MGHDK, CDR2 SYGVNS. In DNA form, the CDR3 reads TGTGCCAGCAGTGCCCTAATCGGGGGTGAGGGCTACACCTTC. This encodes CASSALIGGEGYTF.

This clone showed up just once. The J gene is TRBJ2-1, the V gene TRBV3-1 (or the pseudogene TRBV3-2), with TRBD2 matching over 9 bases. The trim removed 1 base at V and 7 bases at J, leaving 5 bases unmatched. Germline CDR1 reads LGHDT; CDR2 reads YNNKEL (reference sequence). This CDR3 comprises 15 residues. The CDR3 DNA reads TGTGCCAGCAGCCAAGTCGGGCGGGGGGGTAATGAGCAGTTCTTC. Translating it yields CASSQVGRGGNEQFF.

The chain carries TRBV14 and TRBJ2-3; 7 nucleotides align to TRBD1. Germline V CDR1 and CDR2: SGHDN, FVKESK. Trimming removed 4 bases from V and 0 bases from J; junction bases left unmatched: 4. CDR3 size: 15 residues. Here the CDR3 DNA reads TGTGCCAGCAGCCGGGGACAGACAAGCACAGATACGCAGTATTTT. It codes for CASSRGQTSTDTQYF.

The rearrangement links TRBV7-9 to TRBJ2-1, with a possible D match to TRBD1 (6 bases). Germline assignment: CDR1 SEHNR and CDR2 FQNEAQ (reference sequence). The CDR3 loop spans 14 amino acids. V gave up 3 bases and J gave up 4 bases, with 10 bases separating them. DNA for the CDR3: TGTGCCAGCAGCTTGAACACAGGGTACAATGAGCAGTTCTTC. It encodes CASSLNTGYNEQFF.

The chain carries TRBV7-2 and TRBJ2-7; a possible D gene is TRBD2 (6 bases). Trimming stripped 3 bases from V and 3 bases from J, with 18 bases between. CDR3 length equals 16 residues. Germline V CDR1 and CDR2: SGHTA, FQGNSA. CDR3 bases: TGTGCCAGCAGCTTCCAGTTAGGCCCGGAGGGCTACGAGCAGTACTTC. Its translation is CASSFQLGPEGYEQYF.

This sequence joins TRBV2 and TRBJ2-3; 8 bases agree with TRBD2. Germline values: CDR1 SNHLY, CDR2 FYNNEI. V was pared by 0 bases and J by 5 bases, with 13 bases of the junction left unmatched. This CDR3 is built from 18 residues. The CDR3 loop is CASSEAPAGERGLDTQYF. Here the CDR3 DNA reads TGTGCCAGCAGTGAAGCTCCCGCGGGTGAGCGGGGGCTAGATACGCAGTATTTT.

The chain employs TRBV20-1 and TRBJ2-5; TRBD2 agrees at 9 bases. The CDR3 is 14 amino acids. Germline CDR1 DFQATT, CDR2 SNEGSKA (reference sequence). The V gene end was trimmed by 3 bases and the J gene end by 5 bases; junction bases not matched to a gene: 7. CDR3 nucleotides: TGCAGTGCTAGTGGGAGCGGGAGGTGGGAGACCCAGTACTTC. As protein: CSASGSGRWETQYF.

V gene TRBV30 combines with J gene TRBJ1-3; tentative D call: TRBD1 (5 bases). Per the germline V gene, CDR1 is GTSNPN and CDR2 is SVGIG (reference sequence). The CDR3 consists of 13 residues. Between the trimmed V and J ends, which lost 2 bases and 6 bases, there was a span of 11 bases. The CDR3 bases are TGTGCCTGGAGTACAGGAGAAGCAAACACCATATATTTT. Protein product: CAWSTGEANTIYF.

The chain joins TRBV11-3 to TRBJ2-1, with 10 bases matching TRBD1. The J segment lost 0 bases and the V segment lost 5 bases, leaving 4 bases of the junction unmatched. The CDR3 is made up of 16 amino acids. Per the germline V gene, CDR1 is SGHNT and CDR2 is YENEEA. The CDR3 is CASSLGQGSSYNEQFF. CDR3 DNA sequence: TGTGCCAGCAGCCTGGGACAGGGGAGCTCCTACAATGAGCAGTTCTTC.

The chain is built from TRBV10-3 and TRBJ2-1, with 10 bases fitting TRBD2. The CDR3 runs to 16 residues. Trimming took 0 bases from V and 6 from J; bases not matched to a gene: 5. Germline CDR1 and CDR2: ENHRY and SYGVKD. The CDR3 DNA reads as TGTGCCATCAGTGAGTCGACTCTAGCGGGAGCCAATGAGCAGTTCTTC. Translated, it gives CAISESTLAGANEQFF.

The V call is TRBV28, the J call TRBJ1-1; D is uncertain. Germline CDR1 reads MDHEN; CDR2 reads SYDVKM. The CDR3 consists of 14 residues. The V end was cut by 6 bases, the J end by 0 bases, with 11 bases between. The CDR3 sequence is CASSQLGMNTEAFF. CDR3 in DNA: TGTGCCAGCAGCCAACTCGGGATGAACACTGAAGCTTTCTTT.

The V call is TRBV10-3, the J call TRBJ1-1; no clear D gene. This CDR3 comprises 14 residues. Trimming took 6 bases from V and 0 from J, leaving 11 bases between them. The V gene's germline CDR1 is ENHRY and CDR2 SYGVKD. This CDR3 is CAIRTGEMNTEAFF. CDR3 DNA: TGTGCCATCAGAACGGGAGAGATGAACACTGAAGCTTTCTTT.

The V call is TRBV18, the J call TRBJ1-1; 8 nucleotides line up with TRBD1. The germline gives CDR1 KGHSH, CDR2 LQKENI. The CDR3 length is 15 residues. V trimming: 3 bases; J trimming: 1 base; junction bases outside the gene matches: 4. The CDR3, as DNA: TGTGCCAGCTCACCTTCCGGGACAGGGAACACTGAAGCTTTCTTT. This sequence encodes CASSPSGTGNTEAFF.

The chain combines TRBV18 with TRBJ1-4; TRBD1 aligns across 7 bases. The germline V gene has CDR1 KGHSH and CDR2 LQKENI. The CDR3 contains 15 residues. The trim removed 5 bases at V and 5 bases at J, leaving 8 bases unmatched. The CDR3 sequence is CASSSWDRLNEKLFF. CDR3 DNA: TGTGCCAGCTCATCCTGGGACAGACTCAATGAAAAACTGTTTTTT.

The chain carries TRBV19 and TRBJ1-2; no clear D gene. V was pared by 0 bases and J by 0 bases, with 8 bases between. The CDR3 sequence is 15 residues long. CDR1 is LNHDA, CDR2 SQIVND, per germline (reference sequence). For the CDR3, the DNA is TGTGCCAGTAGTATAGAATCACAGCCTAACTATGGCTACACCTTC. Its translation is CASSIESQPNYGYTF.

V is TRBV4-1 and J is TRBJ2-3; 10 positions match TRBD2. The CDR3 sequence is 17 residues long. After removal of 1 base from V and 1 base from J, the junction contained 5 bases not matched to a gene. Germline assignment: CDR1 MGHRA and CDR2 YSYEKL. In DNA form, the CDR3 reads TGCGCCAGCAGCCAAGTAGGTCTAGCGGGGGGCACAGATACGCAGTATTTT. Translated: CASSQVGLAGGTDTQYF.

In this sample, this clone turned up a few times. The rearrangement joins TRBV5-6 to TRBJ1-1, with 9 bases identical to TRBD1. Germline CDR1 and CDR2: SGHDT and YYEEEE. V shed 3 bases, J shed 0 bases, and the junction held 6 bases outside the gene matches. CDR3 length: 16 residues. The CDR3, as DNA: TGTGCCAGCAGCTGGGGGACAGGGTCTATGAACACTGAAGCTTTCTTT. Protein sequence: CASSWGTGSMNTEAFF.

The chain couples TRBV13 to TRBJ2-2; 9 nucleotides align to TRBD2. The CDR3 totals 18 residues. J gave up 1 base and V 5 bases, and 11 bases lay outside the gene matches. CDR1 PRHDT and CDR2 FYEKMQ come from the germline V gene (reference sequence). As DNA, the CDR3 is TGTGCCAGCAGCCGACGGGCTAGCGGGGTGAGGAACACCGGGGAGCTGTTTTTT. This translates into CASSRRASGVRNTGELFF.

The V gene is TRBV28, the J gene TRBJ1-5; no firm D call. Germline V CDR1 and CDR2: MDHEN, SYDVKM. Trimming removed 4 bases from V and 1 base from J, with 20 bases in between. This CDR3 has 18 amino acids. Here the CDR3 reads CASSSPAEGTFSNQPQHF. The DNA of the CDR3 is TGTGCCAGCAGTTCACCGGCGGAGGGCACTTTCAGCAATCAGCCCCAGCATTTT.

In this sample, this clone turned up many times. The rearrangement links TRBV19 to TRBJ1-5; 9 bases line up with TRBD1. CDR3 size: 20 residues. J lost 0 bases, V lost 10 bases, and 22 bases had no gene match. Germline CDR1 LNHDA, CDR2 SQIVND (reference sequence). The CDR3, as DNA: TGTGCCATTCCCGTTGGGTGGGTGGACAGGGGTCAGAATAGCAATCAGCCCCAGCATTTT. Translating it yields CAIPVGWVDRGQNSNQPQHF.

The chain uses TRBV6-5 and TRBJ1-6, with a weak D call TRBD1 (5 bases). This CDR3 region has 15 residues. Per germline, CDR1 MNHEY and CDR2 SVGAGI. Trimming removed 6 bases from V and 0 bases from J, with 9 bases in between. CDR3 DNA sequence: TGTGCCAGCAGCCGACAGAACTCCTATAATTCACCCCTCCACTTT. Amino acids: CASSRQNSYNSPLHF.

The chain recombines TRBV7-9 with TRBJ1-2; D ambiguous. V lost 8 bases and J 5 bases, leaving 15 bases between the germline ends. This CDR3 comprises 13 residues. Germline V CDR1 and CDR2: SEHNR, FQNEAQ (reference sequence). CDR3 amino acids: CASLGRREYGYTF. CDR3 DNA: TGTGCCAGCCTCGGGAGGCGGGAGTATGGCTACACCTTC.

V gene TRBV5-1 combines with J gene TRBJ1-3; 9 bases align to TRBD1. The CDR3 is made up of 15 amino acids. Germline CDR1 SGHRS, CDR2 YFSETQ. V lost 4 bases to trimming and J lost 0 bases; unmatched junction nucleotides: 2. This CDR3 is CASSKQGASGNTIYF. CDR3 sequence (DNA): TGCGCCAGCAGCAAACAGGGGGCCTCTGGAAACACCATATATTTT.

V usage is TRBV5-5 and J usage is TRBJ1-5; 8 positions agree with TRBD1. Germline assignment: CDR1 SGHKS and CDR2 YYEKEE (reference sequence). Trimming took 2 bases from V and 5 from J; bases not matched to a gene: 3. This CDR3 is built from 14 residues. CDR3 residues: CASSFMDRDQPQHF. CDR3 coding DNA: TGTGCCAGCAGCTTTATGGACAGGGATCAGCCCCAGCATTTT.

The chain employs TRBV19 and TRBJ1-2; 8 bases match TRBD1. The CDR3 totals 15 residues. Trimming removed 9 bases from V and 4 bases from J; junction bases left unmatched: 13. Germline loops: CDR1 LNHDA, CDR2 SQIVND (reference sequence). Here the CDR3 DNA reads TGTGCCAGCACTACTCGGACAGGGATCGCCTATGGCTACACCTTC. Translated: CASTTRTGIAYGYTF.